The 24 T cell receptor beta chains given below trace back to one sample, sequenced in a study of T cells in Graves' hyperthyroidism and ophthalmopathy. TCR beta CDR3 regions were amplified from RNA transcripts. TCR CDR3 underwent first-round RT-PCR with the HTBI primer set. TCRdb re-called the multiplex PCR reads with MiXCR, one entry per CDR3 protein. The table includes 660,000 or so distinct CDR3 sequences, less than 25% detected once. The material sequenced was blood. All receptors come from a man younger than 45 with Graves' ophthalmopathy.

This clonotype was observed many times. This chain connects TRBV3-1 to TRBJ2-3, with D possibly matching TRBD2 (7 bases). This CDR3 spans 14 amino acids. Germline V CDR1 and CDR2: LGHDT, YNNKEL (reference sequence). Trimming took off 7 bases at V and 8 bases at J, with 19 bases between the two ends. The CDR3 is CASNALGGGGTQYF. DNA for the CDR3: TGTGCCAGCAACGCGTTGGGCGGGGGCGGTACGCAGTATTTT.

This sequence joins TRBV27 and TRBJ1-3; D uncertain. Germline assignment: CDR1 MNHEY and CDR2 SMNVEV (reference sequence). The CDR3 length is 13 residues. V was cut by 7 bases and J by 4 bases, with 11 bases left in between. The CDR3 loop reads CASKRLSGNTIYF. In nucleotides, the CDR3 is TGTGCCAGCAAACGATTATCGGGAAACACCATATATTTT.

This clonotype has only a few counts. The CDR3 is CASSSDPGHYSGANVLTF. Written as DNA, the CDR3 is TGTGCCAGCAGTTCCGACCCGGGACACTACTCTGGGGCCAACGTCCTGACTTTC. The J gene is TRBJ2-6, the V gene TRBV6-5; TRBD1 might be the D (6 bases). Germline CDR1 is MNHEY and CDR2 is SVGAGI. The germline V and J ends were trimmed by 4 bases and 0 bases, with 16 bases remaining between them. This CDR3 is 18 amino acids long.

The chain carries TRBV20-1 and TRBJ2-1; 13 bases map to TRBD2. The V gene's germline CDR1 is DFQATT and CDR2 SNEGSKA (reference sequence). With 2 bases clipped from V and 7 bases from J, the junction kept 11 bases outside the gene matches. This CDR3 region has 17 residues. The DNA of the CDR3 is TGCAGTGCTAGAAGGACTAGCGGGAGAAACGCGGGGAATGAGCAGTTCTTC. Its translation: CSARRTSGRNAGNEQFF.

This clonotype occurred a few times. J is TRBJ1-4 and V is TRBV6-1, with 9 bases identical to TRBD1. J was trimmed by 8 bases and V by 4 bases; bases with no gene match: 2. The CDR3 consists of 13 residues. In germline, CDR1 is MNHNS, CDR2 SASEGT. DNA for the CDR3: TGTGCCAGCAGTGCCGACAGGGGGGAAAAACTGTTTTTT. Protein: CASSADRGEKLFF.

To note about this clonotype: The junction departs from the called germline gene at one end, perhaps through a read error. The V gene is TRBV2, the J gene TRBJ2-7; TRBD2 aligns across 9 bases. This CDR3 comprises 15 residues. Looked up from germline, CDR1 is SNHLY and CDR2 is FYNNEI. The CDR3 protein is CASSQDASGTDEQYF. The CDR3 bases are TGCGCCAGCAGCCAAGATGCTAGCGGGACTGACGAGCAGTACTTC.

This chain uses TRBV6-4 with TRBJ1-1; 7 bases line up with TRBD1. The CDR3 consists of 14 residues. Trimming removed 4 bases from V and 4 bases from J; junction bases left unmatched: 6. The germline V gene encodes CDR1 MRHNA and CDR2 SNTAGT. CDR3 coding DNA: TGTGCCAGCAGTGTAAAGGGGGCGCCCACTGAAGCTTTCTTT. Protein product: CASSVKGAPTEAFF.

V gene TRBV30 combines with J gene TRBJ1-1; D ambiguous. The CDR3 extends over 13 amino acids. The V end lost 2 bases, the J end lost 0 bases, and 7 bases lay between the germline ends. Germline assignment: CDR1 GTSNPN and CDR2 SVGIG (reference sequence). The CDR3 DNA is TGTGCCTGGAGTCCGACACTGAACACTGAAGCTTTCTTT. Protein: CAWSPTLNTEAFF.

J is TRBJ2-3 and V is TRBV3-1, with unresolved D. CDR3 length: 17 amino acids. Trimming pared 0 bases from V and 0 bases from J, leaving 13 bases between. Per the germline V gene, CDR1 is LGHDT and CDR2 is YNNKEL (reference sequence). CDR3 sequence reads: CASSQDLTVTSTDTQYF. In nucleotides, the CDR3 is TGTGCCAGCAGCCAAGATCTCACGGTTACTAGCACAGATACGCAGTATTTT.

The chain is built from TRBV7-2 and TRBJ2-1; TRBD2 aligns across 9 bases. This CDR3 is 16 amino acids long. The V segment lost 9 bases and the J segment 9 bases; nucleotides outside the gene matches: 18. From germline, CDR1 is SGHTA and CDR2 FQGNSA. The CDR3 loop is CASRSPGLAGRGEQFF. The CDR3 DNA is TGTGCCAGTAGATCCCCCGGGCTAGCGGGAAGAGGTGAGCAGTTCTTC.

This clonotype was observed at least ten times. The V and J genes are TRBV20-1 and TRBJ1-1; no clear D. Germline CDR1 and CDR2: DFQATT and SNEGSKA (reference sequence). The CDR3 is 13 amino acids. Trimming stripped 6 bases from V and 4 bases from J, with 15 bases between. The CDR3 nucleotides are TGCAGTGCGGATCCTCAAACGGGCACTGAAGCTTTCTTT. This encodes CSADPQTGTEAFF.

Details on this clonotype: Since no conserved phenylalanine or tryptophan closes the CDR3, a read error is the likely cause. In DNA form, the CDR3 reads TGCAGCGTTGGTACGGGGCGTTACCAAGAGACCCAGTACCTC. Amino acids: CSVGTGRYQETQYL. This chain links TRBV29-1 with TRBJ2-5; D may be TRBD1 or TRBD2 (5 bases each). The CDR3 sequence is 14 residues long. CDR1 is SQVTM, CDR2 ANQGSEA, per germline. Deletions cut 4 bases from V and 0 bases from J, with 12 bases between.

This clonotype was observed a few times. V is TRBV4-1 and J is TRBJ2-7; 7 bases are a match to TRBD2. The V segment lost 3 bases and the J segment 7 bases; nucleotides outside the gene matches: 15. Germline V gene lookup returns CDR1 MGHRA and CDR2 YSYEKL. This CDR3 has 16 amino acids. The chain's CDR3 is CASSQTMAGERWEQYF. DNA for the CDR3: TGCGCCAGCAGCCAGACTATGGCGGGAGAACGGTGGGAGCAGTACTTC.

This clonotype was recorded a few times. V usage is TRBV29-1 and J usage is TRBJ1-3, with TRBD1 as a possible D gene (6 bases). The V gene lost 6 bases and the J gene lost 4 bases, with 13 bases spanning the gap. Germline V gene sequence: CDR1 SQVTM, CDR2 ANQGSEA. This CDR3 region has 13 residues. CDR3 in amino acids: CSVNGQGGNTIYF. The DNA of the CDR3 is TGCAGCGTGAACGGGCAGGGGGGAAACACCATATATTTT.

This clonotype was picked up a small number of times. The chain carries TRBV5-5 and TRBJ1-3; no reliable D call. Germline V gene lookup returns CDR1 SGHKS and CDR2 YYEKEE (reference sequence). CDR3 size: 12 residues. The germline V and J ends were trimmed by 0 bases and 10 bases, with 8 bases remaining between them. The CDR3 sequence is CASSLAGETIYF. The CDR3 DNA is TGTGCCAGCAGCTTGGCCGGGGAGACCATATATTTT. Variable domain in full (rest from reference TRBV5-5 and TRBJ1-3): DAGVTQSPTHLIKTRGQQVTLRCSPISGHKSVSWYQQVLGQGPQFIFQYYEKEERGRGNFPDRFSARQFPNYSSELNVNALLLGDSALYLCASSLAGETIYFGEGSWLTVV.

This clonotype was seen only a few times. J is TRBJ2-6 and V is TRBV11-2; TRBD2 might be the D (6 bases). CDR1 is SGHAT and CDR2 is FQNNGV in the germline V gene. The CDR3 spans 21 residues. Trimming shortened V by 1 base and J by 1 base, and 23 bases separated the two germline ends. CDR3 sequence (DNA): TGTGCCAGCAGCTTAGCCCCCCCGTTGGACGCCGGGGGTTCTGGGGCCAACGTCCTGACTTTC. Translated: CASSLAPPLDAGGSGANVLTF.

For this clonotype: A much larger clonotype is one base distant, so this may be a read error. This chain connects TRBV5-8 to TRBJ1-5; a weak D match, TRBD1 (5 bases). CDR3 length equals 14 residues. The V gene lost 4 bases and the J gene lost 1 base, with 9 bases spanning the gap. Per the germline V gene, CDR1 is SGHTS and CDR2 is YDEGEE. CDR3 DNA: TGTGCCAGCAGCCTGGGACTGAGCAATCAGCCCCAGCATTTT. It is translated as CASSLGLSNQPQHF.

About this clonotype: This may be a read error: a much more frequent sequence differs by one nucleotide. The V gene is TRBV12-3 or TRBV12-4, the J gene TRBJ2-7; D may be TRBD1 (5 bases). Between the trimmed V and J ends, which lost 5 bases and 4 bases, there was a span of 18 bases. This CDR3 comprises 15 residues. Here the CDR3 reads CASSPRKPDSYEQYF. Written as DNA, the CDR3 is TGTGCCAGCAGTCCCAGGAAACCCGACAGTTACGAGCAGTACTTC.

This sequence joins TRBV4-1 and TRBJ2-3; D unresolved. The length of the CDR3 is 17 residues. Trimming stripped 0 bases from V and 6 bases from J, with 19 bases between. From germline, CDR1 is MGHRA and CDR2 YSYEKL. CDR3 in DNA: TGCGCCAGCAGCCAAGAAGGCCTTGGGTTTGCACAGGATACGCAGTATTTT. Amino acids: CASSQEGLGFAQDTQYF.

This clonotype was counted ten times or more. The chain has TRBV7-9 and TRBJ1-6; TRBD1 might be the D (5 bases). This CDR3 contains 13 residues. The germline V and J ends were trimmed by 4 bases and 9 bases, with 10 bases remaining between them. Germline-derived CDR1 and CDR2 are SEHNR and FQNEAQ (reference sequence). As DNA, the CDR3 is TGTGCCAGCAGCTGGGACTTCAGTTCACCCCTCCACTTT. This translates into CASSWDFSSPLHF.

This clonotype was seen only a few times. V and J are TRBV20-1 and TRBJ2-7; possible D gene TRBD2, 7 bases. Germline CDR1 reads DFQATT; CDR2 reads SNEGSKA (reference sequence). V lost 6 bases and J lost 3, with 27 bases in between. This CDR3 region has 17 residues. The CDR3 spells CSARDKGQLAVNYEQYF. The CDR3 DNA follows: TGCAGTGCAAGGGACAAGGGGCAGCTAGCGGTAAACTACGAGCAGTACTTC.

This clonotype was observed at least ten times. This chain connects TRBV12-3 or TRBV12-4 to TRBJ2-6, with D possibly being TRBD2 (5 bases). There are 13 residues in the CDR3. V lost 9 bases and J lost 4, with 10 bases in between. The CDR3: CASRESGANVLTF. CDR3 DNA sequence: TGTGCCAGTCGGGAATCCGGGGCCAACGTCCTGACTTTC.

Many counts were recorded for this clonotype. The CDR3 sequence is CASSLIAGEGPYNEQFF. In nucleotides, the CDR3 is TGTGCCAGCAGTTTAATAGCGGGAGAAGGCCCCTACAATGAGCAGTTCTTC. V and J are TRBV27 and TRBJ2-1, with TRBD2 matching 9 bases. This CDR3 comprises 17 residues. In germline, CDR1 is MNHEY, CDR2 SMNVEV (reference sequence). With V trimmed by 2 bases and J by 2 bases, 7 bases remained unmatched.

CDR3 sequence: CATHPRDWTNEQFF. The CDR3 DNA is TGTGCCACCCATCCCCGGGACTGGACAAATGAGCAGTTCTTC. This chain connects TRBV28 to TRBJ2-1; D may be TRBD2 (6 bases). V lost 10 bases to trimming and J lost 7 bases, with 20 bases between them. This CDR3 is 14 amino acids long. CDR1 is MDHEN, CDR2 SYDVKM, per germline.